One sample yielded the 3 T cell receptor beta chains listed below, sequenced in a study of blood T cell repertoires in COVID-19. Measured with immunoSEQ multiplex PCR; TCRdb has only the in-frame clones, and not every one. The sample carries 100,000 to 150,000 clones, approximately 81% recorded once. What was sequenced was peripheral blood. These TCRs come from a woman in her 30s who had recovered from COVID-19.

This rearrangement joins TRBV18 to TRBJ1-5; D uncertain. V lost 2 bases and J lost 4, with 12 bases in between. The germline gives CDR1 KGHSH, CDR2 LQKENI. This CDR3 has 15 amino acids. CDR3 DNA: TGTGCCAGCTCACCATCAGGTCTCCAAAATCAGCCCCAGCATTTT. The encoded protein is CASSPSGLQNQPQHF.

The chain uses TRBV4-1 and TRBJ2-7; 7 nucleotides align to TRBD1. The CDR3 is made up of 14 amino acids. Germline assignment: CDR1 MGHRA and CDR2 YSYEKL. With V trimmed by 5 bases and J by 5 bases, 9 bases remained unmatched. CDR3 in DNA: TGCGCCAGCAGCTCGTACCTGCAGGGGGACGAGCAGTACTTC. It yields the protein CASSSYLQGDEQYF.

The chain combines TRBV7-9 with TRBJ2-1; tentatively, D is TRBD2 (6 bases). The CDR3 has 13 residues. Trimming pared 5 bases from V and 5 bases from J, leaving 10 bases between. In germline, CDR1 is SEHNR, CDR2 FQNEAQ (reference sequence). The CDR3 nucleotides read TGTGCCAGCAGCCTTAGCGGCAACAATGAGCAGTTCTTC. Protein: CASSLSGNNEQFF.